This T cell receptor beta chain was found in a study of T-cell memory formation after mild COVID-19. Across the study: Clustering of TCRs was largely donor specific.

Study-level results: Clones that contracted from day 15 to 85 had balanced CD4/CD8; later expanders were CD4+ biased.

One entry per CDR3 protein, called by TCRdb with MiXCR from the 5' RACE reads. The table records tens of thousands of distinct CDR3 sequences, about 8% of them present only once. J lost 6 bases, V lost 5 bases, and 8 bases had no gene match. The CDR3 has 15 residues. This clonotype appeared many times. No antigen is known for it. This chain joins TRBV12-3 or TRBV12-4 and TRBJ2-1, with 9 positions matching TRBD1. The sequenced sample consisted of PBMCs or a T cell subset sorted from them (not recorded which). This receptor was identified in an adult woman who had mild COVID-19 (a few samples of this study predate the infection). Cell type and time point are not known. The CDR3 protein is CASSRDGTGRNEQFF. In DNA, the CDR3 is TGTGCCAGCAGTCGGGACGGGACAGGGCGCAATGAGCAGTTCTTC.